This is a list of T cell receptor beta chains from one sample in a study of cytomegalovirus exposure and HLA in healthy donors. Sequencing was performed with immunoSEQ multiplex PCR; in TCRdb, only in-frame clones are kept and a portion is missing. The sample yields some 190,000 clones, around 85% seen once. What was sequenced was PBMCs. These receptors all come from a man younger than 30 in good health and CMV-seronegative. CDR3s include the opening cysteine and the closing phenylalanine or tryptophan. Fields, in order: clone size, D gene, J gene, CDR3 length, V gene, CDR3 protein, CDR3 DNA. A D gene is named only where the DNA matches it firmly. Some rows mark clone size as missing; the rest say once, few, many or name a class of expanded clone.

clone size: -; D gene: -; J gene: TRBJ2-2; CDR3 length: 20; V gene: TRBV28; CDR3 protein: CASVGPQILGAQSNTGELFF; CDR3 DNA: TGTGCCAGCGTCGGCCCCCAGATTCTAGGGGCCCAATCGAACACCGGGGAGCTGTTTTTT
clone size: -; D gene: TRBD2; J gene: TRBJ2-3; CDR3 length: 16; V gene: TRBV5-1; CDR3 protein: CASSPLAGGGTDTQYF; CDR3 DNA: TGCGCCAGCAGCCCCCTAGCGGGGGGAGGCACAGATACGCAGTATTTT
clone size: -; D gene: TRBD1; J gene: TRBJ2-7; CDR3 length: 15; V gene: TRBV7-9; CDR3 protein: CASSYPDRRGYEQYF; CDR3 DNA: TGTGCCAGCAGCTACCCGGACAGGAGAGGGTACGAGCAGTACTTC
clone size: -; D gene: TRBD1; J gene: TRBJ1-4; CDR3 length: 14; V gene: TRBV30; CDR3 protein: CAWSKQGRDEKLFF; CDR3 DNA: TGTGCCTGGAGCAAACAGGGGAGAGATGAAAAACTGTTTTTT
clone size: once; D gene: TRBD1; J gene: TRBJ1-2; CDR3 length: 14; V gene: TRBV5-5; CDR3 protein: CASSWTGEGYGYTF; CDR3 DNA: TGTGCCAGCAGTTGGACAGGGGAAGGCTATGGCTACACCTTC
clone size: -; D gene: -; J gene: TRBJ2-1; CDR3 length: 14; V gene: TRBV18; CDR3 protein: CASSPPARYNEQFF; CDR3 DNA: TGTGCCAGCTCACCTCCGGCGAGGTACAATGAGCAGTTCTTC
clone size: -; D gene: -; J gene: TRBJ2-1; CDR3 length: 14; V gene: TRBV7-6; CDR3 protein: CASSLVDYNNEQFF; CDR3 DNA: TGTGCCAGCAGCTTAGTAGACTACAATAATGAGCAGTTCTTC
clone size: -; D gene: TRBD2; J gene: TRBJ2-1; CDR3 length: 15; V gene: TRBV7-2; CDR3 protein: CASSLGSGRANEQFF; CDR3 DNA: TGTGCCAGCAGCTTAGGTAGCGGGAGGGCCAATGAGCAGTTCTTC
clone size: -; D gene: TRBD1; J gene: TRBJ2-3; CDR3 length: 22; V gene: TRBV19; CDR3 protein: CASNAPGQGAGGVGFYTDTQYF; CDR3 DNA: TGTGCCAGTAACGCTCCGGGACAGGGGGCGGGGGGGGTCGGTTTTTACACAGATACGCAGTATTTT
clone size: -; D gene: -; J gene: TRBJ1-4; CDR3 length: 14; V gene: TRBV6-5; CDR3 protein: CASSYSGNNEKLFF; CDR3 DNA: TGTGCCAGCAGTTACTCCGGGAATAATGAAAAACTGTTTTTT
clone size: -; D gene: -; J gene: TRBJ1-1; CDR3 length: 15; V gene: TRBV7-6; CDR3 protein: CASSLGGLENTEAFF; CDR3 DNA: TGTGCCAGCAGCTTAGGGGGGCTGGAGAACACTGAAGCTTTCTTT
clone size: -; D gene: -; J gene: TRBJ2-2; CDR3 length: 13; V gene: TRBV29-1; CDR3 protein: CSVDRGGTGELFF; CDR3 DNA: TGCAGCGTTGACAGGGGTGGGACCGGGGAGCTGTTTTTT
clone size: -; D gene: TRBD2; J gene: TRBJ2-7; CDR3 length: 15; V gene: TRBV6-5; CDR3 protein: CASRSLASGSYEQYF; CDR3 DNA: TGTGCCAGCAGGAGCCTTGCTAGCGGGAGTTACGAGCAGTACTTC
clone size: once; D gene: -; J gene: TRBJ1-6; CDR3 length: 16; V gene: TRBV9; CDR3 protein: CASSVGPGQTNSPLHF; CDR3 DNA: TGTGCCAGCAGCGTAGGACCCGGACAGACTAATTCACCCCTCCACTTT
clone size: few; D gene: TRBD1; J gene: TRBJ1-3; CDR3 length: 16; V gene: TRBV18; CDR3 protein: CASSPGTGSNGNTIYF; CDR3 DNA: TGTGCCAGCTCACCAGGGACAGGGTCAAACGGAAACACCATATATTTT
clone size: once; D gene: -; J gene: TRBJ2-7; CDR3 length: 12; V gene: TRBV28; CDR3 protein: CASSHSSYEQYF; CDR3 DNA: TGTGCCAGCAGCCACAGCTCCTACGAGCAGTACTTC
clone size: -; D gene: -; J gene: TRBJ1-2; CDR3 length: 16; V gene: TRBV28; CDR3 protein: CASSLPTRGMGYGYTF; CDR3 DNA: TGTGCCAGCAGTTTACCTACAAGGGGCATGGGCTATGGCTACACCTTC
clone size: -; D gene: -; J gene: TRBJ1-5; CDR3 length: 16; V gene: TRBV4-3; CDR3 protein: CASSLTAAISNQPQHF; CDR3 DNA: TGCGCCAGCAGCCTTACGGCAGCGATTAGCAATCAGCCCCAGCATTTT